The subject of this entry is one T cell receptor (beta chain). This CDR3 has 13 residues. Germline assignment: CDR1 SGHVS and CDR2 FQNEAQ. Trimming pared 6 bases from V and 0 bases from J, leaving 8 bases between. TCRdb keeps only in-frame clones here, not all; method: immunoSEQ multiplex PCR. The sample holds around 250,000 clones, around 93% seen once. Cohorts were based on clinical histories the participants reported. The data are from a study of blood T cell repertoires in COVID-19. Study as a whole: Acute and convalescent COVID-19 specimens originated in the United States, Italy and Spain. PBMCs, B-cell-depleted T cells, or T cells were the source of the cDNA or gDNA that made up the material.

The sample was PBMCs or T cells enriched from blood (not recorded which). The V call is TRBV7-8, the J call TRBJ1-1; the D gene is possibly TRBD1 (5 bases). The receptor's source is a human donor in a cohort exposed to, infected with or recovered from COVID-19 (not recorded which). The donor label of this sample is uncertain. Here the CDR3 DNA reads TGTGCCAGCAGGCCAGGGATGAACACTGAAGCTTTCTTT. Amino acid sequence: CASRPGMNTEAFF. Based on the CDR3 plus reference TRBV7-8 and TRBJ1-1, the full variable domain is GAGVSQSPRYKVAKRGQDVALRCDPISGHVSLFWYQQALGQGPEFLTYFQNEAQLDKSGLPSDRFFAERPEGSVSTLKIQRTQQEDSAVYLCASRPGMNTEAFFGQGTRLTVV.